The 22 T cell receptor beta chains given below trace back to one sample, sequenced in a study of T cells in Graves' hyperthyroidism and ophthalmopathy. TCR beta CDR3 regions were amplified from RNA. The primer set for the first-round RT-PCR of the TCR CDR3 was HTBI. One entry per CDR3 protein results from TCRdb running MiXCR on the multiplex PCR reads. The sample yields 20,000 to 30,000 distinct CDR3 sequences, less than 45% seen once. The sequenced material came from blood. These TCRs come from a woman aged 30 to 39 with Graves' hyperthyroidism.

This clonotype was recorded at least ten times. The CDR3 nucleotides are TGTGCCAGCAGGTCGACAGTTAGCAATCAGCCCCAGCATTTT. Its protein product is CASRSTVSNQPQHF. The rearrangement uses TRBV6-1 and TRBJ1-5, with D possibly TRBD1 on 5 matching bases. In germline, CDR1 is MNHNS, CDR2 SASEGT. Between the trimmed V and J ends, which lost 6 bases and 0 bases, there was a span of 9 bases. This CDR3 contains 14 residues.

A note on this clonotype: The junction and the germline gene differ at one end; a read error may be behind it. V gene TRBV7-2 combines with J gene TRBJ2-7; D is undetermined. Germline V gene lookup returns CDR1 SGHTA and CDR2 FQGNSA. The CDR3 consists of 11 residues. The CDR3 DNA sequence: TGTGCCTGCAGCCGTAGGGAAGAGCAGTACTTC. It yields the protein CACSRREEQYF.

Notes on this clonotype: No conserved phenylalanine or tryptophan ends this CDR3, so it is likely a read error. The chain has TRBV7-3 and TRBJ1-1, with D unclear. CDR3 length equals 14 residues. CDR1 and CDR2 (germline): SGHTA, FQGTGA. CDR3 nucleotide sequence: TGTGCCAGCAGCCCTCAAGCGATGAGCACTGAGGCTTTCCTT. Translation: CASSPQAMSTEAFL.

Judged by abundance, this clonotype is medium-sized. The chain carries TRBV19 and TRBJ1-2; no definite D call. Trimming cost V 7 bases and J 4 bases, with 13 bases left between them. CDR3 size: 13 residues. From germline, CDR1 is LNHDA and CDR2 SQIVND (reference sequence). The CDR3 loop is CASTRTVFYGYTF. DNA of the CDR3: TGTGCCAGTACCCGAACAGTGTTCTATGGCTACACCTTC. The full variable domain, with the rest looked up from reference TRBV19 and TRBJ1-2, is DGGITQSPKYLFRKEGQNVTLSCEQNLNHDAMYWYRQDPGQGLRLIYYSQIVNDFQKGDIAEGYSVSREKKESFPLTVTSAQKNPTAFYLCASTRTVFYGYTFGSGTRLTVV.

This clonotype is medium-sized within its sample. The CDR3 region is CAISVRENNSPLHF. DNA of the CDR3: TGTGCCATCAGTGTGCGAGAAAATAATTCACCCCTCCACTTT. The chain recombines TRBV10-3 with TRBJ1-6; D is unresolved. With 4 bases removed from V and 5 bases from J, the gap between germline ends came to 9 bases. The germline gives CDR1 ENHRY, CDR2 SYGVKD. This CDR3 comprises 14 residues.

The count of this clonotype is one. The junction does not match germline at one end; this may be a read error. This chain connects TRBV6-6 to TRBJ1-6; D perhaps matches TRBD1 (5 bases). The CDR3 is made up of 17 amino acids. Germline CDR1 reads MNHNY; CDR2 reads SVGAGI (reference sequence). CDR3 loop: CVSTDPVEGLGGSPLHF. CDR3 in DNA: TGTGTCAGCACTGACCCGGTGGAGGGGCTTGGGGGTTCACCCCTCCACTTT.

This clonotype was recorded many times. The V gene is TRBV28, the J gene TRBJ2-1; TRBD1 matches at 9 bases. V lost 5 bases, J lost 3 bases, and 5 bases stayed unmatched. Germline CDR1 MDHEN, CDR2 SYDVKM. CDR3 size: 15 residues. The CDR3 DNA sequence: TGTGCCAGCAGTCGAGACAGGGGGAACTACAATGAGCAGTTCTTC. This codes for CASSRDRGNYNEQFF.

In its sample, this clonotype was seen once. The CDR3 DNA reads as TGTGCCAGCAGTGCTAGAGATTCGGCTGCAGAGTATGGCTACACCTTC. Encoded protein: CASSARDSAAEYGYTF. The chain couples TRBV6-4 to TRBJ1-2; D is unclear. The CDR3 has 16 residues. Germline assignment: CDR1 MRHNA and CDR2 SNTAGT. Trimming cost V 4 bases and J 5 bases, with 20 bases left between them.

In its sample, this clonotype ranks as medium-sized. This chain joins TRBV15 and TRBJ1-2; the D gene is possibly TRBD1 (5 bases). Germline-derived CDR1 and CDR2 are LNHNV and YYDKDF (reference sequence). The V gene lost 1 base and the J gene lost 7 bases, with 19 bases spanning the gap. CDR3 length equals 16 residues. In DNA form, the CDR3 reads TGTGCCACCAGCAGAGGAAACACGGCGGGGGGGTCTGGCTACACCTTC. Its protein is CATSRGNTAGGSGYTF.

This clonotype was seen many times. The CDR3 here is CASTRSGGGGTQYF. DNA for the CDR3: TGTGCCAGCACCCGTTCGGGGGGAGGGGGTACGCAGTATTTT. The chain uses TRBV28 and TRBJ2-3; the D gene is possibly TRBD2 (7 bases). CDR1 is MDHEN, CDR2 SYDVKM, per germline. V was cut by 7 bases and J by 8 bases, with 19 bases left in between. The CDR3 is 14 amino acids.

By its share, this clonotype is medium-sized. The V and J genes are TRBV29-1 and TRBJ1-2, with D possibly TRBD1 on 5 matching bases. The CDR3 has 14 amino acids. V lost 6 bases to trimming and J lost 5 bases, with 19 bases between them. Germline lookup yields CDR1 SQVTM and CDR2 ANQGSEA. The DNA for the CDR3 is TGCAGCGTGAGTACCAGGGAGGCTTGGTATGGCTACACCTTC. It encodes CSVSTREAWYGYTF.

This clonotype was found many times. The chain employs TRBV20-1 and TRBJ2-3; no clear D. CDR3 length equals 17 residues. V was pared by 0 bases and J by 0 bases, with 16 bases between. Germline assignment: CDR1 DFQATT and CDR2 SNEGSKA (reference sequence). The CDR3 nucleotides read TGCAGTGCTAGAGATCCCCGAAGCCCTGATAGCACAGATACGCAGTATTTT. Its protein is CSARDPRSPDSTDTQYF.

As to this clonotype: A much larger clone differs by one base, so this may be a read error. This chain joins TRBV18 and TRBJ2-3; D is ambiguous. CDR1 is KGHSH, CDR2 LQKENI, per germline. This CDR3 contains 11 residues. V lost 3 bases to trimming and J lost 8 bases, with 6 bases between them. CDR3 loop: CASSPLGTQYF. CDR3 bases: TGTGCCAGCTCACCTCTGGGTACGCAGTATTTT. Using reference TRBV18 and TRBJ2-3 for the parts outside the CDR3, the full variable domain is NAGVMQNPRHLVRRRGQEARLRCSPMKGHSHVYWYRQLPEEGLKFMVYLQKENIIDESGMPKERFSAEFPKEGPSILRIQQVVRGDSAAYFCASSPLGTQYFGPGTRLTVL.

The chain combines TRBV20-1 with TRBJ2-1, with 11 bases fitting TRBD2. The length of the CDR3 is 14 residues. Trimming at V came to 1 base and at J to 10 bases, leaving 6 bases not matched to a gene. Per germline, CDR1 DFQATT and CDR2 SNEGSKA (reference sequence). The CDR3 here is CSARGLAGSGEQFF. CDR3 in DNA: TGCAGTGCTAGAGGACTAGCGGGATCTGGGGAGCAGTTCTTC.

The chain couples TRBV7-9 to TRBJ1-5, with D tentatively TRBD1 (5 bases). This CDR3 region has 16 residues. V lost 5 bases, J lost 6 bases, and 20 bases lay in between. Germline V gives CDR1 SEHNR, CDR2 FQNEAQ (reference sequence). The CDR3 loop is CASSRAGHPGSQPQHF. CDR3 in DNA: TGTGCCAGCAGCCGAGCTGGACACCCGGGGAGTCAGCCCCAGCATTTT.

The chain is built from TRBV5-1 and TRBJ2-7; 8 bases align to TRBD1. J gave up 2 bases and V 0 bases, and 4 bases lay outside the gene matches. CDR1 is SGHRS and CDR2 is YFSETQ in the germline V gene. The CDR3 contains 15 residues. In DNA, the CDR3 is TGCGCCAGCAGCTTGGCCGGGACAGGCCCCTACGAGCAGTACTTC. Residues: CASSLAGTGPYEQYF.

This chain links TRBV11-1 with TRBJ2-7, with D perhaps matching TRBD1 (6 bases). CDR3 length: 17 residues. V lost 10 bases, J lost 4 bases, and 29 bases lay in between. Germline CDR1 reads SGHAT; CDR2 reads FQDESV (reference sequence). DNA for the CDR3: TGTGCCAACATCGATTCCACCGGGGCAGGGGACCCTTACGAGCAGTACTTC. It encodes CANIDSTGAGDPYEQYF.

This rearrangement joins TRBV7-9 to TRBJ2-1; D is perhaps TRBD1 (7 bases). V gave up 4 bases and J gave up 16 bases, with 20 bases separating them. Germline CDR1 is SEHNR and CDR2 is FQNEAQ (reference sequence). The CDR3 is 13 amino acids. The CDR3 spells CASSSSTGTEAFF. DNA of the CDR3: TGTGCCAGCAGCTCCTCGACAGGGACTGAAGCTTTCTTC. The full variable domain, its missing parts supplied by reference TRBV7-9 and TRBJ2-1, is DTGVSQNPRHKITKRGQNVTFRCDPISEHNRLYWYRQTLGQGPEFLTYFQNEAQLEKSRLLSDRFSAERPKGSFSTLEIQRTEQGDSAMYLCASSSSTGTEAFFGPGTRLTVL.

The gene calls are TRBV20-1 and TRBJ2-7, with 10 bases aligning to TRBD1. The CDR3 is 15 amino acids. Per the germline V gene, CDR1 is DFQATT and CDR2 is SNEGSKA (reference sequence). V shed 6 bases, J shed 2 bases, and the junction held 10 bases outside the gene matches. CDR3 coding DNA: TGCAGTGCCAGCAGCTCCGGGACAGGGGCCTACGAGCAGTACTTC. Translation: CSASSSGTGAYEQYF.

Of note for this clonotype: A junction boundary mismatches the germline segment, possibly from a read error. The V call is TRBV4-1, the J call TRBJ2-2, with D possibly being TRBD2 (6 bases). Germline V gene sequence: CDR1 MGHRA, CDR2 YSYEKL. The length of the CDR3 is 15 residues. This CDR3 is CASSQTRGYTGELFF. The CDR3 coding sequence is TGTGCCAGCAGCCAGACTAGGGGATATACCGGGGAGCTGTTTTTT.

This clonotype is labeled as medium-sized. This rearrangement joins TRBV19 to TRBJ2-7; a weak D match, TRBD2 (6 bases). Germline loops: CDR1 LNHDA, CDR2 SQIVND (reference sequence). V lost 4 bases to trimming and J lost 6 bases, with 16 bases between them. CDR3 length equals 14 residues. The CDR3 reads CASSTWGTAVEQYF. The CDR3, as DNA: TGTGCCAGTAGTACCTGGGGGACTGCGGTCGAGCAGTACTTC.

The sample holds many counts of this clonotype. This chain links TRBV28 with TRBJ2-6, with 7 nucleotides matching TRBD2. Losses at the gene ends were 6 bases for V and 0 bases for J; bases not matched to a gene: 8. This CDR3 has 17 residues. Looked up from germline, CDR1 is MDHEN and CDR2 is SYDVKM. The CDR3 region is CASSPGGTHSGANVLTF. CDR3 DNA: TGTGCCAGCAGCCCCGGGGGGACCCACTCTGGGGCCAACGTCCTGACTTTC.